This T cell receptor (beta chain) derives from a study of blood T cell repertoires in COVID-19. Study as a whole: Italy, Spain and the United States were the sources of the convalescent and acute COVID-19 samples.

The table lists this clone with a count of one. Seattle-derived patients entered the study during active infection and were followed longitudinally. Germline CDR1 and CDR2: LGHDT and YNNKEL (reference sequence). The CDR3 consists of 15 residues. The V segment lost 3 bases and the J segment 4 bases; nucleotides outside the gene matches: 4. Original methodology: Nucleated cell number was recorded as an estimate derived from reference gene primer amplification. TCRdb's copy holds only in-frame clones and misses some; the assay was immunoSEQ multiplex PCR. The V and J calls and clone size are taken from that table; D and trimming were inferred from the DNA. This sample has around 220,000 clones; around 86% occur once, and the top ten carry roughly 10%.

The source is a woman aged 50 to 60 with COVID-19, enrolled during active disease. The chain joins TRBV3-1 (or the pseudogene TRBV3-2) to TRBJ2-1; 9 bases are a match to TRBD1. Material: peripheral blood. The CDR3 here is CASSQRGTGYNEQFF. The CDR3 DNA sequence: TGTGCCAGCAGCCAGAGAGGGACAGGGTACAATGAGCAGTTCTTC.